These 11 T cell receptor beta chains came from one sample sequenced in a study of CD8 T cells in Susac syndrome. It was with random hexamers that 0.5 to 1 ug RNA was reverse transcribed. A single record per CDR3 protein comes from TCRdb applying MiXCR to the immunoSEQ multiplex PCR reads. The table has approximately 170,000 distinct CDR3 sequences, roughly 93% seen once. The source material was CD4+ T cells from PBMCs. The receptors originated from a human donor in good health.

This clonotype has just one count. The chain combines TRBV6-6 with TRBJ2-3; D might be TRBD2 (6 bases). The CDR3 consists of 16 residues. With 5 bases removed from V and 2 bases from J, the gap between germline ends came to 17 bases. Germline CDR1 reads MNHNY; CDR2 reads SVGAGI (reference sequence). This chain's CDR3 is CASSPGTSLVTDTQYF. CDR3 sequence (DNA): TGTGCCAGCAGTCCCGGGACTTCTCTTGTCACAGATACGCAGTATTTT.

The V call is TRBV25-1, the J call TRBJ1-1; 7 nucleotides line up with TRBD1. Germline assignment: CDR1 MGHDK and CDR2 SYGVNS. The CDR3 covers 13 residues. J was trimmed by 5 bases and V by 4 bases; bases with no gene match: 4. CDR3 loop: CASSAQTGTEAFF. CDR3 nucleotide sequence: TGTGCCAGCAGTGCCCAGACAGGGACTGAAGCTTTCTTT. The full variable domain, rest sourced from reference TRBV25-1 and TRBJ1-1, is EADIYQTPRYLVIGTGKKITLECSQTMGHDKMYWYQQDPGMELHLIHYSYGVNSTEKGDLSSESTVSRIRTEHFPLTLESARPSHTSQYLCASSAQTGTEAFFGQGTRLTVV.

The V gene is TRBV20-1, the J gene TRBJ2-3, with D possibly being TRBD1 (5 bases). Looked up from germline, CDR1 is DFQATT and CDR2 is SNEGSKA (reference sequence). This CDR3 has 14 residues. Between the trimmed V and J ends, which lost 6 bases and 4 bases, there was a span of 17 bases. The CDR3 sequence is CSATGPTVADTQYF. The CDR3 DNA follows: TGCAGTGCAACAGGCCCCACGGTCGCAGATACGCAGTATTTT.

J is TRBJ2-1 and V is TRBV7-3; D gene ambiguous. The V end was cut by 0 bases, the J end by 10 bases, with 10 bases between. The germline V gene encodes CDR1 SGHTA and CDR2 FQGTGA. The CDR3 covers 13 residues. The CDR3 region is CASSLTVPGEQFF. CDR3 coding DNA: TGTGCCAGCAGCTTAACTGTGCCCGGGGAGCAGTTCTTC.

The rearrangement links TRBV9 to TRBJ2-2; the D is unclear. This CDR3 spans 14 amino acids. CDR1 and CDR2 (germline): SGDLS, YYNGEE. Trimming took 3 bases from V and 8 from J, leaving 14 bases between them. CDR3 protein: CASSATAFQGELFF. CDR3 nucleotides: TGTGCCAGCAGCGCAACAGCTTTCCAAGGGGAGCTGTTTTTT.

This chain uses TRBV6-5 with TRBJ1-2; D remains ambiguous. V was shortened by 2 bases and J by 5 bases, with 6 bases between the two germline ends. The CDR3 covers 12 residues. Germline V CDR1 and CDR2: MNHEY, SVGAGI. This CDR3 is CASSYPGYGYTF. The CDR3 DNA is TGTGCCAGCAGTTACCCGGGTTATGGCTACACCTTC.

The J gene is TRBJ2-7, the V gene TRBV14; D might be TRBD1 or TRBD2, each matching 5 bases. Trimming removed 6 bases at V and 2 bases at J, with 17 bases between. Germline CDR1 is SGHDN and CDR2 is FVKESK. CDR3 size: 15 residues. CDR3 DNA: TGTGCCAGCAGTATCAGGACATCGGAGGCCTACGAGCAGTACTTC. Translating gives CASSIRTSEAYEQYF.

The chain combines TRBV29-1 with TRBJ1-2; the D is unclear. V dropped 5 bases and J dropped 1 base, with 8 bases sitting between them. CDR1 SQVTM and CDR2 ANQGSEA come from the germline V gene. The CDR3 contains 12 residues. The CDR3 region is CSVTLSNYGYTF. The CDR3 region has the DNA TGCAGCGTTACTTTGAGTAACTATGGCTACACCTTC.

As DNA, the CDR3 is TGCGCCAGCAGCCAAGATACGCAATCGGGACAGGGGAATGAAAAACTGTTTTTT. Its translation: CASSQDTQSGQGNEKLFF. The chain carries TRBV4-1 and TRBJ1-4; 10 positions agree with TRBD1. This CDR3 has 18 amino acids. Germline assignment: CDR1 MGHRA and CDR2 YSYEKL. V dropped 0 bases and J dropped 5; count of bases not matched to a gene: 9.

The V and J genes are TRBV15 and TRBJ1-2; D gene uncertain. V lost 4 bases and J 7 bases, leaving 13 bases between the germline ends. The length of the CDR3 is 13 residues. Germline CDR1 is LNHNV and CDR2 is YYDKDF (reference sequence). The CDR3 DNA sequence: TGTGCCACCAGCAAGGGCATCGAGGGTGGCTACACCTTC. As protein: CATSKGIEGGYTF. The full variable domain, with the rest looked up from reference TRBV15 and TRBJ1-2, is DAMVIQNPRYQVTQFGKPVTLSCSQTLNHNVMYWYQQKSSQAPKLLFHYYDKDFNNEADTPDNFQSRRPNTSFCFLDIRSPGLGDTAMYLCATSKGIEGGYTFGSGTRLTVV.

The rearrangement uses TRBV18 and TRBJ1-1; 7 bases map to TRBD1. The CDR3 has 12 amino acids. V trimming: 4 bases; J trimming: 8 bases; junction bases outside the gene matches: 4. Germline V gives CDR1 KGHSH, CDR2 LQKENI. The CDR3 region is CASSRDRDEAFF. DNA of the CDR3: TGTGCCAGCTCACGCGACAGGGACGAAGCTTTCTTT.